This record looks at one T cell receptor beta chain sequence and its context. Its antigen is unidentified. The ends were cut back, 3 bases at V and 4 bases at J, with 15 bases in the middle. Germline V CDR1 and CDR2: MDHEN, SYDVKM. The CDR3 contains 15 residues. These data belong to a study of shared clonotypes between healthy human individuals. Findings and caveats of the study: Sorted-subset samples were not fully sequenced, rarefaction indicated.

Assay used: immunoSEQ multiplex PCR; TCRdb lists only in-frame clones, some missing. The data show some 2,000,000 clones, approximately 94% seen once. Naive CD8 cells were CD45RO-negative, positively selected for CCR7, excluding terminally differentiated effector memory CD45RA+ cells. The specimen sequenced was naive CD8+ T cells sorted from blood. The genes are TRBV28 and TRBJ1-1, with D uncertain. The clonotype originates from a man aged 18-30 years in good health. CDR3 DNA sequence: TGTGCCAGCAGTTTTTTTGGCAGCATGAGCACTGAAGCTTTCTTT. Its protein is CASSFFGSMSTEAFF.